The 9 T cell receptor beta chains in this list originate from one sample, sequenced in a study of blood T cell repertoires in COVID-19. Assay: immunoSEQ multiplex PCR; the TCRdb copy retains only in-frame clones and omits some. The sample lists over 50,000 clones, about 87% occurring once. Input material: peripheral blood. These receptors originate from a man in his sixties with acute or convalescent COVID-19.

This clone was recorded once. The gene calls are TRBV10-3 and TRBJ1-1; 8 bases match TRBD1. The CDR3 has 14 amino acids. The ends lost 4 bases at V and 1 base at J; junction bases unmatched: 2. Germline lookup yields CDR1 ENHRY and CDR2 SYGVKD. Here the CDR3 reads CAISAGQGNTEAFF. The CDR3 DNA sequence: TGTGCCATCAGTGCCGGACAGGGGAACACTGAAGCTTTCTTT.

V usage is TRBV30 and J usage is TRBJ2-3; D possibly corresponds to TRBD2 (6 bases). V shed 1 base and J shed 3 bases, with 8 bases lying between them. This CDR3 is 13 amino acids long. Per germline, CDR1 GTSNPN and CDR2 SVGIG (reference sequence). The DNA for the CDR3 is TGTGCCTGGAGTGGGGACTTGACAGATACGCAGTATTTT. Its translation: CAWSGDLTDTQYF.

This clone was detected only once. The chain employs TRBV6-6 and TRBJ2-3; no firm D call. Trimming left V 0 bases short and J 2 bases short, with 9 bases between. The CDR3 length is 15 residues. Germline CDR1 is MNHNY and CDR2 is SVGAGI (reference sequence). The DNA for the CDR3 is TGTGCCAGCAGTTACTCGAGTACTACCACAGATACGCAGTATTTT. Its protein is CASSYSSTTTDTQYF.

This clone was counted a single time. The V call is TRBV5-6, the J call TRBJ1-2, with D maybe TRBD1 (6 bases). With 0 bases removed from V and 5 bases from J, the gap between germline ends came to 20 bases. The CDR3 is 17 amino acids. Germline V gives CDR1 SGHDT, CDR2 YYEEEE. This chain's CDR3 is CASSLGRTATLGYGYTF. In DNA form, the CDR3 reads TGTGCCAGCAGCTTGGGAAGGACAGCCACCTTAGGGTATGGCTACACCTTC.

This chain links TRBV11-2 with TRBJ1-2; perhaps TRBD1 as D (5 bases). The CDR3 totals 11 residues. Germline V lookup: CDR1 SGHAT, CDR2 FQNNGV. Trimming stripped 8 bases from V and 8 bases from J, with 12 bases between. Here the CDR3 reads CASWGVRGYTF. CDR3 in DNA: TGTGCCAGCTGGGGGGTTCGAGGCTACACCTTC.

The rearrangement links TRBV15 to TRBJ2-7; the D gene is possibly TRBD1 (5 bases). In germline, CDR1 is LNHNV, CDR2 YYDKDF (reference sequence). The V gene lost 0 bases and the J gene lost 4 bases, with 10 bases spanning the gap. CDR3 length: 14 residues. The CDR3 nucleotides read TGTGCCACCAGCAGAGAACAGGAGAAATACGAGCAGTACTTC. It specifies CATSREQEKYEQYF.

The chain has TRBV12-3 or TRBV12-4 and TRBJ2-1; D ambiguous. This CDR3 spans 10 amino acids. The V gene lost 3 bases and the J gene lost 9 bases, with 3 bases spanning the gap. This CDR3 reads CASSLSEQFF. CDR3 DNA: TGTGCCAGCAGTTTGAGTGAGCAGTTCTTC.

Only one count was recorded for this clone. This chain uses TRBV5-5 with TRBJ1-3, with D hard to call. The CDR3 length is 14 residues. Trimming left V 0 bases short and J 0 bases short, with 4 bases between. Germline CDR1 SGHKS, CDR2 YYEKEE (reference sequence). This CDR3 reads CASSLDLSGNTIYF. In DNA, the CDR3 is TGTGCCAGCAGCTTGGATCTCTCTGGAAACACCATATATTTT.

The chain joins TRBV9 to TRBJ2-3, with 7 bases lining up with TRBD2. The V gene end was trimmed by 3 bases and the J gene end by 3 bases; junction bases not matched to a gene: 7. Germline CDR1 reads SGDLS; CDR2 reads YYNGEE. The CDR3 totals 15 residues. DNA for the CDR3: TGTGCCAGCAGCGAGGTCGACGGGGGGACAGATACGCAGTATTTT. Amino acid sequence: CASSEVDGGTDTQYF.